Detailed here is one TCR beta chain. cDNA libraries for TRB were generated by 5' RACE incorporating UMI labels. Using the 5' RACE reads, TCRdb records one entry per CDR3 protein without DNA. In total, the table holds 50,000 to 65,000 distinct CDR3 sequences. This sample is drawn from a study of CXCR3-negative and CXCR3-positive naive CD8 T cells. Germline CDR1 SQVTM, CDR2 ANQGSEA. The CDR3 is made up of 13 amino acids. Sequencing was performed on naive CXCR3- CD8+ T cells from blood. The subset denotes: CD45RO-CCR7+CD27+CD95- naive CD8+ T cells lacking CXCR3 (TNR3-). This receptor was obtained from a human donor in good health. Some clones in this sample may be carry-over from other donors' samples. This sequence joins TRBV29-1 and TRBJ2-7. The chain's CDR3 is CSVEEDQPYEQYF.